A single sample gave rise to the 23 T cell receptor beta chains below, sequenced in a study of cytomegalovirus exposure and HLA in healthy donors. A multiplex PCR was run with 60 Vbeta primers and 13 Jbeta primers. TCRdb's table, derived via immunoSEQ multiplex PCR, lists solely in-frame clones and lacks some. The top ten hold roughly 5.1% of the sample, which has under 70,000 clones, about three quarters seen once. Sequencing was done on a sample of PBMCs. The receptors were gathered from a male donor in good health and CMV-seropositive.

The V gene is TRBV5-6, the J gene TRBJ2-5; the match to TRBD2 covers 8 bases. This CDR3 is built from 16 residues. Germline CDR1 and CDR2: SGHDT and YYEEEE. Trimming at V came to 0 bases and at J to 2 bases, leaving 6 bases not matched to a gene. Here the CDR3 DNA reads TGTGCCAGCAGCTTGGATGGCGGGGGGCGTCAAGAGACCCAGTACTTC. Residues: CASSLDGGGRQETQYF.

The rearrangement links TRBV7-8 to TRBJ2-7; 8 bases align to TRBD1. The germline V gene encodes CDR1 SGHVS and CDR2 FQNEAQ. There are 16 residues in the CDR3. J gave up 3 bases and V 3 bases, and 10 bases lay outside the gene matches. The CDR3 coding sequence is TGTGCCAGCAGCTTCGGCCCGGGACAGGTAAACTACGAGCAGTACTTC. Its protein is CASSFGPGQVNYEQYF.

This chain links TRBV4-1 with TRBJ2-1, with 7 bases aligning to TRBD1. V dropped 1 base and J dropped 2; count of bases not matched to a gene: 8. This CDR3 comprises 17 residues. Germline-derived CDR1 and CDR2 are MGHRA and YSYEKL. This CDR3 is CASSQGETGTAYNEQFF. The CDR3 nucleotides read TGCGCCAGCAGCCAAGGGGAGACGGGGACAGCCTACAATGAGCAGTTCTTC.

This clone was counted once. The chain joins TRBV15 to TRBJ2-7; 11 nucleotides line up with TRBD1. The J segment lost 6 bases and the V segment lost 3 bases, leaving 1 base of the junction unmatched. Germline V gene sequence: CDR1 LNHNV, CDR2 YYDKDF (reference sequence). The CDR3 runs to 13 residues. The CDR3: CATSRGTGGEQYF. Here the CDR3 DNA reads TGTGCCACCAGCAGGGGGACAGGGGGCGAGCAGTACTTC.

The chain recombines TRBV5-1 with TRBJ2-5, with 12 positions matching TRBD1. The J call may be wrong; the DNA end is better matched by TRBJ2-7. This CDR3 region has 15 residues. Germline loops: CDR1 SGHRS, CDR2 YFSETQ. The CDR3 spells CASSLTGQGAGEQYF. The CDR3 DNA reads TGCGCCAGCAGCTTGACGGGACAGGGGGCTGGCGAGCAGTACTTC.

The chain links TRBV19 to TRBJ1-3; D remains unclear. Trimming took off 8 bases at V and 0 bases at J, with 5 bases between the two ends. The V gene's germline CDR1 is LNHDA and CDR2 SQIVND (reference sequence). The CDR3 is made up of 12 amino acids. DNA for the CDR3: TGTGCCAGTGGCAGCTCTGGAAACACCATATATTTT. Translated, it gives CASGSSGNTIYF.

This clone was detected only once. The CDR3 bases are TGTGCCAGCAGTGACTACAGGGGGAATGAGCAGTTCTTC. This encodes CASSDYRGNEQFF. The V gene is TRBV6-4, the J gene TRBJ2-1; 8 nucleotides align to TRBD1. J was trimmed by 7 bases and V by 1 base; bases with no gene match: 0. The CDR3 extends over 13 amino acids. Germline V CDR1 and CDR2: MRHNA, SNTAGT.

J is TRBJ1-2 and V is TRBV30; tentative D call: TRBD1 (5 bases). Germline loops: CDR1 GTSNPN, CDR2 SVGIG (reference sequence). The CDR3 loop spans 13 amino acids. With 2 bases removed from V and 1 base from J, the gap between germline ends came to 8 bases. CDR3 loop: CAWSPQVNYGYTF. The CDR3 DNA reads TGTGCCTGGAGTCCACAGGTTAACTATGGCTACACCTTC.

The count of this clone is one. V is TRBV11-1 and J is TRBJ2-5; D not certain. V gave up 4 bases and J gave up 0 bases, with 18 bases separating them. Germline V gene lookup returns CDR1 SGHAT and CDR2 FQDESV (reference sequence). This CDR3 spans 17 amino acids. CDR3 coding DNA: TGTGCCAGCAGCTCAGAGGTATCAACCACTTACCAAGAGACCCAGTACTTC. Protein product: CASSSEVSTTYQETQYF. The variable domain in full, with the rest retrieved from reference TRBV11-1 and TRBJ2-5, is EAEVAQSPRYKITEKSQAVAFWCDPISGHATLYWYRQILGQGPELLVQFQDESVVDDSQLPKDRFSAERLKGVDSTLKIQPAELGDSAMYLCASSSEVSTTYQETQYFGPGTRLLVL.

The chain links TRBV6-4 to TRBJ2-3; 9 nucleotides align to TRBD2. Germline V gives CDR1 MRHNA, CDR2 SNTAGT. V was clipped by 2 bases and J by 1 base; unmatched bases: 1. This CDR3 contains 15 residues. The CDR3 DNA is TGTGCCAGCAGTGACGGCGGGGGGGGCACAGATACGCAGTATTTT. Protein product: CASSDGGGGTDTQYF.

The chain links TRBV28 to TRBJ1-2, with D unresolved. This CDR3 contains 13 residues. Germline V gene sequence: CDR1 MDHEN, CDR2 SYDVKM. V lost 2 bases and J lost 8, with 12 bases in between. The CDR3 loop reads CASSLPLTRGYTF. CDR3 in DNA: TGTGCCAGCAGTTTACCTCTTACGCGAGGCTACACCTTC.

V and J are TRBV4-1 and TRBJ1-6, with D possibly matching TRBD1 (5 bases). The CDR3 has 17 amino acids. With 0 bases removed from V and 4 bases from J, the gap between germline ends came to 13 bases. Germline CDR1 MGHRA, CDR2 YSYEKL. Here the CDR3 DNA reads TGCGCCAGCAGCCAAGAAGCAGGGACTGGTTATAATTCACCCCTCCACTTT. It yields the protein CASSQEAGTGYNSPLHF.

The J gene is TRBJ1-4, the V gene TRBV19, with a possible D match to TRBD1 (5 bases). Germline CDR1 is LNHDA and CDR2 is SQIVND (reference sequence). The ends were cut back, 3 bases at V and 0 bases at J, with 14 bases in the middle. The CDR3 loop spans 17 amino acids. The CDR3 DNA sequence: TGTGCCAGTAGTATGATCCGCCCGGGGGCAACTAATGAAAAACTGTTTTTT. Its protein product is CASSMIRPGATNEKLFF.

The chain uses TRBV25-1 and TRBJ2-1; 8 bases map to TRBD1. This CDR3 has 16 residues. V gave up 5 bases and J gave up 3 bases; unmatched junction bases: 9. CDR1 is MGHDK and CDR2 is SYGVNS in the germline V gene. The chain's CDR3 is CASSPLGTGGYNEQFF. Here the CDR3 DNA reads TGTGCCAGCAGTCCGCTCGGGACAGGAGGCTACAATGAGCAGTTCTTC.

J is TRBJ2-5 and V is TRBV10-2; D might be TRBD2 (5 bases). This CDR3 is built from 16 residues. Germline CDR1 WSHSY, CDR2 SAAADI. Trimming pared 4 bases from V and 3 bases from J, leaving 18 bases between. CDR3 sequence (DNA): TGCGCCAGCAGTGTGGATTGGGCGGAGGTAAAAGAGACCCAGTACTTC. Its translation: CASSVDWAEVKETQYF.

The chain recombines TRBV4-3 with TRBJ2-3, with D perhaps TRBD2 (7 bases). The CDR3 covers 17 residues. The ends were cut back, 0 bases at V and 5 bases at J, with 18 bases in the middle. Germline V gene lookup returns CDR1 LGHNA and CDR2 YSLEER. In DNA form, the CDR3 reads TGCGCCAGCAGCCAAGATCTGTACGGGGGGCAGGTAGATACGCAGTATTTT. Protein: CASSQDLYGGQVDTQYF.

V and J are TRBV13 and TRBJ2-7; 13 nucleotides align to TRBD2. The CDR3 loop spans 16 amino acids. Looked up from germline, CDR1 is PRHDT and CDR2 is FYEKMQ (reference sequence). Trimming removed 7 bases from V and 1 base from J; junction bases left unmatched: 7. CDR3 sequence reads: CASTQRGLAGSYEQYF. CDR3 nucleotide sequence: TGTGCCAGCACCCAGCGGGGACTAGCGGGGTCCTACGAGCAGTACTTC.

V usage is TRBV13 and J usage is TRBJ1-5; a possible D gene is TRBD1 (6 bases). Germline CDR1 PRHDT, CDR2 FYEKMQ (reference sequence). The CDR3 runs to 15 residues. The ends were cut back, 3 bases at V and 0 bases at J, with 9 bases in the middle. Written as DNA, the CDR3 is TGTGCCAGCAGCTTGGCAGGGGATAGCAATCAGCCCCAGCATTTT. It specifies CASSLAGDSNQPQHF. Drawing the rest from reference TRBV13 and TRBJ1-5, the complete variable domain is AAGVIQSPRHLIKEKRETATLKCYPIPRHDTVYWYQQGPGQDPQFLISFYEKMQSDKGSIPDRFSAQQFSDYHSELNMSSLELGDSALYFCASSLAGDSNQPQHFGDGTRLSIL.

CDR3 bases: TGTGCCAGCAGTCTTAAGACAGGGGGCGGGTACGAGCAGTACTTC. It specifies CASSLKTGGGYEQYF. This chain links TRBV27 with TRBJ2-7; 10 nucleotides line up with TRBD1. V shed 5 bases, J shed 4 bases, and the junction held 8 bases outside the gene matches. Germline CDR1 MNHEY, CDR2 SMNVEV (reference sequence). The CDR3 length is 15 residues.

This chain uses TRBV7-2 with TRBJ1-5, with D possibly matching TRBD1 (6 bases). CDR3 size: 16 residues. Germline V gene data show CDR1 as SGHTA and CDR2 as FQGNSA. Trimming removed 1 base from V and 4 bases from J, with 14 bases in between. The CDR3 loop reads CASSLVGGPRNQPQHF. The CDR3 bases are TGTGCCAGCAGCTTAGTGGGGGGGCCGAGAAATCAGCCCCAGCATTTT.

The chain joins TRBV5-5 to TRBJ2-5, with 13 bases aligning to TRBD2. CDR1 and CDR2 (germline): SGHKS, YYEKEE (reference sequence). The V and J ends lost 4 bases and 3 bases, in that order; junction bases with no gene match: 9. This CDR3 comprises 17 residues. CDR3 in DNA: TGTGCCAGCAGCCCCCCACTAGCGGGGGGGCAAAAAGAGACCCAGTACTTC. This translates into CASSPPLAGGQKETQYF. Filled out from reference TRBV5-5 and TRBJ2-5, the complete variable domain reads DAGVTQSPTHLIKTRGQQVTLRCSPISGHKSVSWYQQVLGQGPQFIFQYYEKEERGRGNFPDRFSARQFPNYSSELNVNALLLGDSALYLCASSPPLAGGQKETQYFGPGTRLLVL.

This clone has only one observation. The V call is TRBV4-2, the J call TRBJ1-3; D call uncertain. The V and J ends lost 0 bases and 6 bases respectively, with 15 bases between them. This CDR3 spans 16 amino acids. Germline V gene sequence: CDR1 LGHNA, CDR2 YNFKEQ. The CDR3 DNA is TGTGCCAGCAGCCAAGATTCGCGGGGTTTTGAAAACACCATATATTTT. Translated, it gives CASSQDSRGFENTIYF.

The chain is built from TRBV7-2 and TRBJ2-4; no clear D gene. Trimming removed 4 bases at V and 0 bases at J, with 10 bases between. In germline, CDR1 is SGHTA, CDR2 FQGNSA. The CDR3 spans 15 residues. The CDR3 DNA is TGTGCCAGCAGCTCACGAGATCTAGCCAAAAACATTCAGTACTTC. Translating it yields CASSSRDLAKNIQYF.